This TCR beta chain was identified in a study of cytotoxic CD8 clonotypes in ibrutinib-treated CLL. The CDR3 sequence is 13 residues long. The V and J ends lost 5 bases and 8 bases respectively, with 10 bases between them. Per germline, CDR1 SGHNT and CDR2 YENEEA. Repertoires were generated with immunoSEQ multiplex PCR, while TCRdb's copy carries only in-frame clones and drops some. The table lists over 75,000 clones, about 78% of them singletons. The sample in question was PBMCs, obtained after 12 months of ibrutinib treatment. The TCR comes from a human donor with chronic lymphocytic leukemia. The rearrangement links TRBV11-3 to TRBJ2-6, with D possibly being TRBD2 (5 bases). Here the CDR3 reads CASSIRGSNVLTF. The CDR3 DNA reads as TGTGCCAGCAGCATCCGGGGTTCCAACGTCCTGACTTTC.